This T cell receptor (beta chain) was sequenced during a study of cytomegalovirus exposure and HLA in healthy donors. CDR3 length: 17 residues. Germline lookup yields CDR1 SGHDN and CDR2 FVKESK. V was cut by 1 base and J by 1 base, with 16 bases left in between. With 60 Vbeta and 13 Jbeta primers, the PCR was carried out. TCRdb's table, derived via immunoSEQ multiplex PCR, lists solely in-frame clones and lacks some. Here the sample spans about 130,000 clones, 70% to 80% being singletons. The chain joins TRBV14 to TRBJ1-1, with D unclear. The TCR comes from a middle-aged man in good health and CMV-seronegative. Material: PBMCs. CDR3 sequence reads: CASSQGYGLVGNTEAFF. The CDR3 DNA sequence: TGTGCCAGCAGCCAAGGCTACGGGTTGGTGGGGAACACTGAAGCTTTCTTT.